This T cell receptor (beta chain) derives from a study of blood T cell repertoires in COVID-19. Whole-study context: COVID-19 samples collected from the United States, Italy and Spain covered acute and convalescent phases. PBMCs, B-cell-depleted T cells, or T cells provided the cDNA or gDNA that made up the material.

Authors' analysis steps: Estimation of nucleated cell counts relied on the amplification of reference gene primers. The protocol was immunoSEQ multiplex PCR, while the TCRdb copy is restricted to in-frame clones and leaves out a portion. V, J and clone size derive from that table, while D and trimming were established from the DNA sequence. Of 200,000 to 250,000 clones listed, around nine tenths are singletons. The sequenced sample consisted of peripheral blood. The source of this sequence is a man in his 60s who had recovered from COVID-19.

The CDR3 protein is CASSSAATLPYGYTF. As DNA, the CDR3 is TGTGCCAGCAGCTCTGCGGCGACCCTCCCCTATGGCTACACCTTC. V usage is TRBV7-9 and J usage is TRBJ1-2; no firm D call. The V gene's germline CDR1 is SEHNR and CDR2 FQNEAQ (reference sequence). V was pared by 4 bases and J by 4 bases, with 16 bases between. The CDR3 extends over 15 amino acids.